Listed here are 2 T cell receptor beta chains from one sample, sequenced in a study of technical replicates of blood from a few donors. The table came from immunoSEQ multiplex PCR; TCRdb's copy has only in-frame clones and leaves some out. The data hold under 100,000 clones, with about 96% observed a single time. Sequenced material: T cells isolated from PBMCs. These receptors originate from a human donor in good health.

V is TRBV5-5 and J is TRBJ1-2; 10 bases align to TRBD1. CDR1 is SGHKS and CDR2 is YYEKEE in the germline V gene (reference sequence). CDR3 length: 16 amino acids. The V and J ends lost 3 bases and 7 bases, in that order; junction bases with no gene match: 12. The CDR3 DNA sequence: TGTGCCAGCAGCTATATCGGGACAGGGGAGGTTACTGGCTACACCTTC. It yields the protein CASSYIGTGEVTGYTF.

This rearrangement joins TRBV5-1 to TRBJ2-3, with TRBD1 matching over 9 bases. The junction had 6 bases not matched to a gene; V was cut back by 0 bases and J by 7 bases. This CDR3 has 15 amino acids. Looked up from germline, CDR1 is SGHRS and CDR2 is YFSETQ. The CDR3 DNA sequence: TGCGCCAGCAGCTTGGCCCAACAGGGGGCTAATACGCAGTATTTT. Translating it yields CASSLAQQGANTQYF.